This T cell receptor (beta chain) originates from a study of T cell responses to AZD1222 COVID-19 vaccine. Study-level findings and limits: Distributed over spike, vaccine-associated CD4 TCRs predominated at 160-218 and 743-854. It should be noted that donors were predominantly white British and more often female, and clonal diversity was possibly underestimated. Reportedly, nearly half the spike-specific TCRs target unmutated variant regions.

Sequencing used immunoSEQ multiplex PCR; TCRdb keeps in-frame clones, though not all of them. The repertoire holds approximately 150,000 clones, with over 90% as singletons. Trimming stripped 5 bases from V and 4 bases from J, with 12 bases between. This CDR3 spans 14 amino acids. Per the germline V gene, CDR1 is SEHNR and CDR2 is FQNEAQ (reference sequence). Remarks on this clone: Its antigen is not identified.

This TCR came from an adult in good health. The gene calls are TRBV7-9 and TRBJ2-4, with no clear D. The specimen comprised peripheral blood, sampled on day 0 of MenACWY control vaccination. This CDR3 reads CASSKTTEKNIQYF. The CDR3 bases are TGTGCCAGCAGCAAAACGACGGAGAAAAACATTCAGTACTTC.